Below, 2 T cell receptor beta chains from the same sample are listed, as sequenced in a study of spatial heterogeneity in lung cancer. MiXCR, run by TCRdb on the 5' RACE reads, gives a single entry per CDR3 protein. The data contain 100,000 to 120,000 distinct CDR3 sequences, about a tenth of them singletons. Time point: blood at routine non-recurrence follow-up after resection. The sequenced sample was PBMCs, obtained at follow-up. The source is a female donor with early-stage non-small cell lung cancer.

This clonotype came up many times. The V and J genes are TRBV20-1 and TRBJ1-4; TRBD1 aligns across 7 bases. CDR3 length: 13 amino acids. Trimming at V came to 5 bases and at J to 3 bases, leaving 3 bases not matched to a gene. Germline loops: CDR1 DFQATT, CDR2 SNEGSKA (reference sequence). This chain's CDR3 is CSAQGQPNEKLFF. CDR3 nucleotide sequence: TGCAGTGCTCAGGGACAGCCTAATGAAAAACTGTTTTTT.

V and J are TRBV14 and TRBJ2-1; D is unclear. CDR1 and CDR2 (germline): SGHDN, FVKESK. This CDR3 comprises 16 residues. V lost 4 bases and J lost 5, with 18 bases in between. The CDR3 DNA is TGTGCCAGCAGCCTACGACGGCGTGAAGCAAACAATGAGCAGTTCTTC. This encodes CASSLRRREANNEQFF.